Following are 31 T cell receptor beta chains from one sample sequenced in a study of shared clonotypes between healthy human individuals. Sequenced by immunoSEQ multiplex PCR; TCRdb stores in-frame clones only, minus some. The sample holds 490,000 or so clones, about 79% seen once. Sequencing used PBMCs. The receptors were gathered from a woman in her forties in good health. Some clones in this sample may be carry-over from other donors' samples.

This sequence joins TRBV19 and TRBJ2-5, with no clear D. The CDR3 totals 14 residues. CDR1 is LNHDA, CDR2 SQIVND, per germline (reference sequence). Trimming removed 1 base from V and 5 bases from J, with 11 bases in between. This chain's CDR3 is CASSIGGVGETQYF. Here the CDR3 DNA reads TGTGCCAGTAGTATAGGTGGGGTGGGGGAGACCCAGTACTTC.

The J gene is TRBJ2-3, the V gene TRBV7-9, with TRBD2 matching 7 bases. Germline CDR1 SEHNR, CDR2 FQNEAQ (reference sequence). The V segment lost 3 bases and the J segment 4 bases; nucleotides outside the gene matches: 13. The CDR3 sequence is 17 residues long. Here the CDR3 reads CASSFSRESYSPDTQYF. CDR3 nucleotides: TGTGCCAGCAGCTTCTCGCGGGAGTCGTACTCGCCAGATACGCAGTATTTT.

This chain joins TRBV7-8 and TRBJ1-2, with 8 bases fitting TRBD1. This CDR3 spans 16 amino acids. The trim removed 4 bases at V and 10 bases at J, leaving 17 bases unmatched. Germline assignment: CDR1 SGHVS and CDR2 FQNEAQ. CDR3 protein: CASSSTGVEVFMVYTF. CDR3 sequence (DNA): TGTGCCAGCAGCTCGACAGGGGTCGAGGTTTTTATGGTCTACACCTTC.

This sequence joins TRBV9 and TRBJ2-7; 12 bases align to TRBD1. CDR3 length: 15 amino acids. CDR1 and CDR2 from the germline V gene are SGDLS and YYNGEE. With 3 bases clipped from V and 2 bases from J, the junction kept 3 bases outside the gene matches. CDR3 nucleotides: TGTGCCAGCAGCGAGGGACAGGGGGCTACCTACGAGCAGTACTTC. Protein: CASSEGQGATYEQYF.

This clone was seen ten or more times. Since a much larger clone is just one base distant, this may be a read error. The limits of the CDR3 on the DNA are not certain, so only TCRdb's listed CDR3 is given. The rearrangement links TRBV29-1 to TRBJ1-2. The CDR3 sequence runs 12 residues, both termini included. Germline V CDR1 and CDR2: SQVTM, ANQGSEA. CDR3: CSAQGGIYGCTF.

The V gene is TRBV7-6, the J gene TRBJ2-5; possibly TRBD2 for D (5 bases). The germline gives CDR1 SGHVS, CDR2 FNYEAQ. Trimming shortened V by 4 bases and J by 5 bases, and 5 bases separated the two germline ends. The CDR3 runs 11 residues. The CDR3 coding sequence is TGTGCCAGCAGCTCGGGGGAGACCCAGTACTTC. This translates into CASSSGETQYF. The variable domain in full, completed from reference TRBV7-6 and TRBJ2-5, reads GAGVSQSPRYKVTKRGQDVALRCDPISGHVSLYWYRQALGQGPEFLTYFNYEAQQDKSGLPNDRFSAERPEGSISTLTIQRTEQRDSAMYRCASSSGETQYFGPGTRLLVL.

The chain couples TRBV10-3 to TRBJ1-4; no definite D call. Germline CDR1 and CDR2: ENHRY and SYGVKD. V was clipped by 0 bases and J by 7 bases, with 6 bases between them. The CDR3 is 13 amino acids. CDR3 protein: CAISESVFEKLFF. Written as DNA, the CDR3 is TGTGCCATCAGTGAGTCGGTTTTTGAAAAACTGTTTTTT.

The chain couples TRBV10-3 to TRBJ1-2, with TRBD1 matching over 11 bases. After removal of 5 bases from V and 7 bases from J, the junction contained 6 bases not matched to a gene. The CDR3 spans 14 residues. Germline CDR1 is ENHRY and CDR2 is SYGVKD. DNA of the CDR3: TGTGCCATCAGTCCCCGGGACAGGGGGGGTGGCTACACCTTC. It codes for CAISPRDRGGGYTF.

CDR3 protein: CASQDGVTYEQYF. Written as DNA, the CDR3 is TGCGCCAGCCAGGACGGCGTCACCTACGAGCAGTACTTC. The chain couples TRBV10-2 to TRBJ2-7, with unresolved D. The germline gives CDR1 WSHSY, CDR2 SAAADI. The CDR3 consists of 13 residues. Trimming took 8 bases from V and 2 from J, leaving 13 bases between them.

J is TRBJ2-1 and V is TRBV10-3, with a weak D call TRBD1 (5 bases). CDR3 length: 11 residues. V shed 9 bases and J shed 4 bases, with 7 bases lying between them. Germline CDR1 ENHRY, CDR2 SYGVKD. Written as DNA, the CDR3 is TGTGCCATTAGGGGTTACAATGAGCAGTTCTTC. This translates into CAIRGYNEQFF.

The rearrangement joins TRBV27 to TRBJ2-6, with D possibly TRBD1 on 6 matching bases. The CDR3 spans 17 residues. Germline CDR1 MNHEY, CDR2 SMNVEV (reference sequence). V dropped 2 bases and J dropped 2 bases, with 13 bases sitting between them. Here the CDR3 reads CASSLSRQGTGANVLTF. CDR3 bases: TGTGCCAGCAGTTTAAGCCGTCAGGGGACTGGGGCCAACGTCCTGACTTTC.

This chain links TRBV28 with TRBJ2-5, with 11 bases matching TRBD2. CDR3 length: 16 amino acids. The V segment lost 2 bases and the J segment 4 bases; nucleotides outside the gene matches: 6. Germline V CDR1 and CDR2: MDHEN, SYDVKM. The CDR3: CASSLSSGRAAETQYF. As DNA, the CDR3 is TGTGCCAGCAGTTTAAGTAGCGGGAGGGCCGCAGAGACCCAGTACTTC.

This clone showed up many times. The chain has TRBV12-2 and TRBJ2-7; the table assigns TRBD2, which was not confirmed against the DNA. TRBV12-2 constitutes a pseudogene. The CDR3 contains 13 residues. The CDR3 sequence: CARPGKSSYEQYF. In DNA, the CDR3 is TGTGCAAGGCCCGGGAAGAGCTCCTACGAGCAGTACTTC.

The V gene is TRBV18, the J gene TRBJ2-5; unclear D gene. This CDR3 has 14 amino acids. Trimming pared 6 bases from V and 2 bases from J, leaving 13 bases between. Germline-derived CDR1 and CDR2 are KGHSH and LQKENI. The CDR3 DNA sequence: TGTGCCAGCTCGCCTGTGGCGGATCAAGAGACCCAGTACTTC. This sequence encodes CASSPVADQETQYF.

The count of this clone is one. The chain combines TRBV11-2 with TRBJ2-3; TRBD2 aligns across 9 bases. The ends lost 1 base at V and 6 bases at J; junction bases unmatched: 8. Germline values: CDR1 SGHAT, CDR2 FQNNGV. The CDR3 runs to 16 residues. In DNA, the CDR3 is TGTGCCAGCAGCTTAGTAGGCCTAGCGGGATGGGATACGCAGTATTTT. This translates into CASSLVGLAGWDTQYF.

This chain joins TRBV5-1 and TRBJ2-1; the match to TRBD2 covers 12 bases. This CDR3 comprises 16 residues. The V and J ends lost 4 bases and 0 bases, in that order; junction bases with no gene match: 2. Germline CDR1 SGHRS, CDR2 YFSETQ. Here the CDR3 DNA reads TGCGCCAGCAGCAGGACTAGCGGGAACTCCTACAATGAGCAGTTCTTC. As protein: CASSRTSGNSYNEQFF.

Here the CDR3 DNA reads TGTGCCACCAGCAGAAGGTTTGGGCAGCCCCAGCATTTT. It yields the protein CATSRRFGQPQHF. The chain links TRBV15 to TRBJ1-5; D unclear. V was cut by 2 bases and J by 7 bases, with 9 bases left in between. The length of the CDR3 is 13 residues. CDR1 and CDR2 from the germline V gene are LNHNV and YYDKDF (reference sequence).

V is TRBV6-1 and J is TRBJ1-1; no clear D gene. The V end was cut by 6 bases, the J end by 1 base, with 6 bases between. Germline CDR1 reads MNHNS; CDR2 reads SASEGT. CDR3 size: 12 residues. CDR3 bases: TGTGCCAGCAGCGAATGGAACACTGAAGCTTTCTTT. Translated: CASSEWNTEAFF.

The chain links TRBV19 to TRBJ1-5; no clear D gene. The CDR3 runs 16 residues. Germline-derived CDR1 and CDR2 are LNHDA and SQIVND (reference sequence). Trimming cost V 7 bases and J 2 bases, with 18 bases left between them. CDR3 loop: CASKFRIRGGNQPQHF. As DNA, the CDR3 is TGTGCCAGTAAATTTAGGATCCGGGGTGGCAATCAGCCCCAGCATTTT. The complete variable domain, with remaining parts taken from reference TRBV19 and TRBJ1-5, reads DGGITQSPKYLFRKEGQNVTLSCEQNLNHDAMYWYRQDPGQGLRLIYYSQIVNDFQKGDIAEGYSVSREKKESFPLTVTSAQKNPTAFYLCASKFRIRGGNQPQHFGDGTRLSIL.

The chain recombines TRBV29-1 with TRBJ1-2; 9 bases align to TRBD1. The CDR3 length is 13 residues. In germline, CDR1 is SQVTM, CDR2 ANQGSEA. Trimming cost V 7 bases and J 6 bases; bases outside gene matches: 9. The CDR3, as DNA: TGCAGCGCTGCCCCGGACAGGGGTAATGGCTACACCTTC. As protein: CSAAPDRGNGYTF.

The gene calls are TRBV18 and TRBJ1-1; 8 nucleotides align to TRBD1. Trimming cost V 0 bases and J 4 bases; bases outside gene matches: 4. The CDR3 is 15 residues long. CDR1 and CDR2 from the germline V gene are KGHSH and LQKENI. The CDR3 sequence: CASSPPQGAGTEAFF. The CDR3 DNA is TGTGCCAGCTCACCACCCCAGGGGGCGGGCACTGAAGCTTTCTTT. Full variable domain (remainder filled in from reference TRBV18 and TRBJ1-1): NAGVMQNPRHLVRRRGQEARLRCSPMKGHSHVYWYRQLPEEGLKFMVYLQKENIIDESGMPKERFSAEFPKEGPSILRIQQVVRGDSAAYFCASSPPQGAGTEAFFGQGTRLTVV.

J is TRBJ2-7 and V is TRBV28, with D possibly matching TRBD2 (5 bases). Trimming removed 8 bases at V and 2 bases at J, with 16 bases between. This CDR3 has 14 residues. Germline V CDR1 and CDR2: MDHEN, SYDVKM. DNA of the CDR3: TGTGCCAGCTTTGGTGGCCGGGGTGCCTACGAGCAGTACTTC. This encodes CASFGGRGAYEQYF. Full variable domain (rest looked up from reference TRBV28 and TRBJ2-7): DVKVTQSSRYLVKRTGEKVFLECVQDMDHENMFWYRQDPGLGLRLIYFSYDVKMKEKGDIPEGYSVSREKKERFSLILESASTNQTSMYLCASFGGRGAYEQYFGPGTRLTVT.

This rearrangement joins TRBV4-3 to TRBJ2-7, with a possible D match to TRBD1 (5 bases). CDR3 size: 14 residues. V was trimmed by 2 bases and J by 0 bases, leaving 8 bases between them. The V gene's germline CDR1 is LGHNA and CDR2 YSLEER. CDR3 coding DNA: TGCGCCAGCAGCCAAACGACAGCCTCCTACGAGCAGTACTTC. Amino acids: CASSQTTASYEQYF.

In DNA, the CDR3 is TGTGCCAGCAGACCCCCGCGGCGCATAAGCACAGATACGCAGTATTTT. Protein product: CASRPPRRISTDTQYF. The chain carries TRBV7-9 and TRBJ2-3; D gene unclear. CDR1 and CDR2 from the germline V gene are SEHNR and FQNEAQ (reference sequence). This CDR3 is 16 amino acids long. V lost 6 bases and J 0 bases, leaving 16 bases between the germline ends.

This clone has more than one count but fewer than ten. A read error likely explains this, since a far larger clone differs by one base. This specimen includes other DNA sequences encoding the same CDR3. The chain combines TRBV30 with TRBJ2-3; D is unclear. Trimming pared 6 bases from V and 9 bases from J, leaving 13 bases between. Germline loops: CDR1 GTSNPN, CDR2 SVGIG (reference sequence). The CDR3 spans 11 residues. The chain's CDR3 is CACSLSHTQYF. In nucleotides, the CDR3 is TGTGCCTGTTCCCTGAGCCACACGCAGTATTTT.

The chain employs TRBV2 and TRBJ2-7; TRBD2 matches 11 bases. The trim removed 6 bases at V and 6 bases at J, leaving 4 bases unmatched. CDR3 length: 13 amino acids. The germline V gene encodes CDR1 SNHLY and CDR2 FYNNEI. In nucleotides, the CDR3 is TGTGCCAGCAGGGTGACTAGCGGGACCGAGCAGTACTTC. This gives the protein CASRVTSGTEQYF.

V and J are TRBV28 and TRBJ1-4; tentatively, D is TRBD1 (5 bases). CDR3 length: 15 amino acids. CDR1 MDHEN and CDR2 SYDVKM come from the germline V gene. The ends were cut back, 8 bases at V and 4 bases at J, with 17 bases in the middle. CDR3 sequence reads: CASRTTGRSNEKLFF. CDR3 sequence (DNA): TGTGCCAGCCGGACTACGGGACGGAGTAATGAAAAACTGTTTTTT. The whole variable domain, remainder taken from reference TRBV28 and TRBJ1-4, is DVKVTQSSRYLVKRTGEKVFLECVQDMDHENMFWYRQDPGLGLRLIYFSYDVKMKEKGDIPEGYSVSREKKERFSLILESASTNQTSMYLCASRTTGRSNEKLFFGSGTQLSVL.

The chain uses TRBV7-9 and TRBJ2-1; 9 bases line up with TRBD2. Germline lookup yields CDR1 SEHNR and CDR2 FQNEAQ (reference sequence). This CDR3 comprises 18 residues. The trim removed 2 bases at V and 0 bases at J, leaving 8 bases unmatched. Here the CDR3 DNA reads TGTGCCAGCAGCTTACATGCGACTAGCGGAGTCTCCTACAATGAGCAGTTCTTC. Amino acids: CASSLHATSGVSYNEQFF.

The chain recombines TRBV6-6 with TRBJ2-3; D is ambiguous. Deletions cut 6 bases from V and 0 bases from J, with 7 bases between. Germline V gene sequence: CDR1 MNHNY, CDR2 SVGAGI (reference sequence). CDR3 length equals 13 residues. The CDR3 is CASRGGSTDTQYF. The DNA for the CDR3 is TGTGCCAGCAGAGGCGGTAGCACAGATACGCAGTATTTT.

This chain uses TRBV29-1 with TRBJ2-3; tentatively, D is TRBD1 or TRBD2 (6 bases each). V was cut by 4 bases and J by 3 bases, with 11 bases left in between. The V gene's germline CDR1 is SQVTM and CDR2 ANQGSEA. This CDR3 is built from 13 residues. CDR3 sequence reads: CSVVGGGTDTQYF. The CDR3 nucleotides are TGCAGCGTTGTCGGGGGCGGAACAGATACGCAGTATTTT.

The chain joins TRBV7-3 to TRBJ1-1, with TRBD1 as a possible D gene (5 bases). The CDR3 has 14 residues. With 0 bases removed from V and 3 bases from J, the gap between germline ends came to 8 bases. The V gene's germline CDR1 is SGHTA and CDR2 FQGTGA. This chain's CDR3 is CASSLTREDTEAFF. The CDR3 DNA reads as TGTGCCAGCAGCTTAACCAGGGAGGACACTGAAGCTTTCTTT.